Listed here is a single TCR beta chain. This sample is drawn from a study of blood T cell repertoires in COVID-19. Whole-study context: Italy, Spain and the United States were the sources of the convalescent and acute COVID-19 samples.

Per the original methods: Estimated nucleated cell counts came from reference gene primer amplification. Clones were read by immunoSEQ multiplex PCR, and TCRdb kept only the in-frame ones, dropping some. V and J calls and clone size are as listed in that table; D and trimming were resolved from the DNA. This table has approximately 250,000 clones, approximately 86% appearing once. V was pared by 5 bases and J by 7 bases, with 6 bases of the junction left unmatched. Looked up from germline, CDR1 is MNHEY and CDR2 is SMNVEV (reference sequence). This CDR3 comprises 13 residues. This TCR came from a man in his forties with active or convalescent COVID-19. The chain combines TRBV27 with TRBJ1-1, with 8 bases that match TRBD1. The sequencing input was peripheral blood. CDR3 in amino acids: CASSPDRADEAFF. In DNA, the CDR3 is TGTGCCAGCAGTCCGGACAGGGCGGATGAAGCTTTCTTT.